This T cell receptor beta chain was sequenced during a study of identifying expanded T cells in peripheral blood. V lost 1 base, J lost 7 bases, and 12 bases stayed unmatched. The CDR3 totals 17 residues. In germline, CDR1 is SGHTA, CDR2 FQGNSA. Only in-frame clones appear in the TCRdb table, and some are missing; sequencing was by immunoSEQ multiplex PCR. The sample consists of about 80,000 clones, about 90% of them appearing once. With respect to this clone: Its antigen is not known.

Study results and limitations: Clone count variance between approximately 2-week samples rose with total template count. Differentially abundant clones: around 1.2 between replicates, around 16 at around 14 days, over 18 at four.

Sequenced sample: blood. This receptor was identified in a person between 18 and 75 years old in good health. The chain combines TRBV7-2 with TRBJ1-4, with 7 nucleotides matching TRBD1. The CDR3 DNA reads TGTGCCAGCAGCTTAGGGCTCGTAGTGACAGGGAGTGAAAAACTGTTTTTT. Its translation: CASSLGLVVTGSEKLFF.